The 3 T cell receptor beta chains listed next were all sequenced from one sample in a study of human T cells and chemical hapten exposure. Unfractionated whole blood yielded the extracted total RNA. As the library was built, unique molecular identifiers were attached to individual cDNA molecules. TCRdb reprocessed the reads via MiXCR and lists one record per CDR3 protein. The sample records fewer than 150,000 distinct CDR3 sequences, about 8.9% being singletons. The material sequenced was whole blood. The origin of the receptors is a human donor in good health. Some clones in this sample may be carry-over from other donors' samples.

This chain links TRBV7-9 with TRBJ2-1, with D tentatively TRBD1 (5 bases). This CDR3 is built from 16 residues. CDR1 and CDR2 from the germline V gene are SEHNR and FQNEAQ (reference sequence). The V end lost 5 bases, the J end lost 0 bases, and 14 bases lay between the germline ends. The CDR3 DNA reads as TGTGCCAGCAGCCGACAGAAATTGCTCTCCTACAATGAGCAGTTCTTC. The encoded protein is CASSRQKLLSYNEQFF.

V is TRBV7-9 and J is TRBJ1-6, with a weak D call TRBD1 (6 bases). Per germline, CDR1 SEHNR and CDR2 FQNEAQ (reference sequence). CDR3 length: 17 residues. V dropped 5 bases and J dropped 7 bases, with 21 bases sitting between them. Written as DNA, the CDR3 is TGTGCCAGCAGCCTGTCTCCTAGGACAGAACTAAATTCACCCCTCCACTTT. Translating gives CASSLSPRTELNSPLHF.

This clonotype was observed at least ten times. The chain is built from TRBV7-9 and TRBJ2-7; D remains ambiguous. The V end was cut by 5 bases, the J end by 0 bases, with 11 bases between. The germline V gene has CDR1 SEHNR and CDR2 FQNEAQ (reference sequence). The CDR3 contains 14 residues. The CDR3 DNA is TGTGCCAGCAGCCCTGTGGGGATCTCCTACGAGCAGTACTTC. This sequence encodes CASSPVGISYEQYF.